This T cell receptor (beta chain) is from a study of spatial heterogeneity in lung cancer. Whole-study results and caveats: One measure, the expanded intratumoral alpha and beta TCR count, tracked tumor mutation counts.

This clonotype was recorded at least ten times. The antigen remains undetermined. TCRdb recomputed calls from the 5' RACE reads with MiXCR, one row per CDR3 protein. The top ten hold about 20% of the sample, which has 100,000 or so distinct CDR3 sequences, about 4.4% seen once. Time point given: sample taken at primary tumor resection. A total of under 80 untreated early-stage non-small cell lung cancer patients served as donors. Sequencing of whole RNA from tumor, nontumor lung or frozen PBMC involved no sorting. This TCR was recovered from a male donor with early-stage non-small cell lung cancer. The sample was lung tumor tissue, taken at surgery.

This chain's CDR3 is CASSIQGNEQFF. The CDR3 nucleotides are TGCGCCAGCAGCATACAGGGAAATGAGCAGTTCTTC. The chain joins TRBV5-1 to TRBJ2-1; TRBD1 is a possible D gene (6 bases). Germline V gene sequence: CDR1 SGHRS, CDR2 YFSETQ. V lost 4 bases, J lost 7 bases, and 9 bases lay in between. This CDR3 spans 12 amino acids.